What follows describes a single T cell receptor (beta chain). As processed by the authors: Estimates of nucleated cell counts were drawn from the amplification of reference gene primers. Method: immunoSEQ multiplex PCR; TCRdb's copy keeps in-frame clones and lacks some. V and J calls and clone size are as listed in that table; D and trimming were resolved from the DNA. Of fewer than 450,000 clones listed, approximately 90% are singletons. This sample is part of a study of blood T cell repertoires in COVID-19. About the study: Acute and convalescent COVID-19 samples came from the United States, Italy and Spain. T cells, B-cell-depleted T cells, or PBMCs supplied cDNA or gDNA.

This receptor was obtained from a woman aged 18-30 years who had recovered from COVID-19. The sample consisted of peripheral blood.

DNA of the CDR3: TGTGCCAGTAGTATAGGACAGAATAATGAAAAACTGTTTTTT. Amino acid sequence: CASSIGQNNEKLFF. The chain joins TRBV19 to TRBJ1-4; D is possibly TRBD1 (5 bases). Germline V lookup: CDR1 LNHDA, CDR2 SQIVND (reference sequence). With 1 base removed from V and 4 bases from J, the gap between germline ends came to 7 bases. This CDR3 contains 14 residues.